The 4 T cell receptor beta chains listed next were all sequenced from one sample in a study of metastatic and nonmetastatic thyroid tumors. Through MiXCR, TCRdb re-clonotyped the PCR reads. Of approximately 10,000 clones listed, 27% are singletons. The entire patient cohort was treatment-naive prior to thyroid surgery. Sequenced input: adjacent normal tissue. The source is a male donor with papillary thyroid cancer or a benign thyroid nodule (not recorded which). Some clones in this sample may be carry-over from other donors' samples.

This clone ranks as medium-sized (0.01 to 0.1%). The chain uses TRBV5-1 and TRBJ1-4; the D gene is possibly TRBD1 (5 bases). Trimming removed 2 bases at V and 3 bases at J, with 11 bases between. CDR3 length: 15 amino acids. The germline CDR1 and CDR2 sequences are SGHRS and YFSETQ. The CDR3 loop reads CASSLTGGANEKLFF. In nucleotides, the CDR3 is TGCGCCAGCAGCTTAACGGGAGGGGCTAATGAAAAACTGTTTTTT.

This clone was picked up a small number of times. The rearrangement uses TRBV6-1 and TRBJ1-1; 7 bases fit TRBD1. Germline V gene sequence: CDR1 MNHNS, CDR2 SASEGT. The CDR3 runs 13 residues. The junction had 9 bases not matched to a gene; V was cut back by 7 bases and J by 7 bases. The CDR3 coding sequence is TGTGCCAGCAAATCGATGCGGGACAGTGAAGCTTTCTTT. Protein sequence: CASKSMRDSEAFF.

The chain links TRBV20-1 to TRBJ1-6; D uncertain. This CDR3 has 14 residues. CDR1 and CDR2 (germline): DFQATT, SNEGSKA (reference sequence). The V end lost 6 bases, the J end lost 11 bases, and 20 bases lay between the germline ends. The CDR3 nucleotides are TGCAGTGCCACCCTCGGACCCGGGGATACACCCCTCCACTTT. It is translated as CSATLGPGDTPLHF.

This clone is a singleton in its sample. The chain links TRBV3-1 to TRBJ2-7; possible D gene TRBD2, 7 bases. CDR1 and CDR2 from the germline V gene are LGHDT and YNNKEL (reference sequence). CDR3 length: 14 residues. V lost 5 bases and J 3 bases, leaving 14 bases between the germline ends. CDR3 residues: CASSTGGRFYEQYF. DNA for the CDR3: TGTGCCAGCAGCACGGGGGGCCGATTCTACGAGCAGTACTTC.